These 20 T cell receptor beta chains originate from one sample sequenced in a study of technical replicates of blood from several donors. Sequencing was performed with immunoSEQ multiplex PCR; in TCRdb, only in-frame clones are kept and a portion is missing. The sample has about 76,000 clones, approximately 97% seen once. Specimen: T cells isolated from PBMCs. The receptor source for this set is a human donor in good health.

The V and J genes are TRBV6-1 and TRBJ2-7; D call uncertain. Looked up from germline, CDR1 is MNHNS and CDR2 is SASEGT. The CDR3 runs to 13 residues. V lost 2 bases to trimming and J lost 7 bases, with 12 bases between them. CDR3 sequence (DNA): TGTGCCAGCAGTGAACTCAACCGGGTGGAGCAGTACTTC. This codes for CASSELNRVEQYF.

The CDR3 sequence is CAIRTGFLDGYEQYF. CDR3 in DNA: TGTGCCATCAGGACGGGATTTCTAGACGGATACGAGCAGTACTTC. The rearrangement joins TRBV10-3 to TRBJ2-7; TRBD2 might be the D (5 bases). The germline V gene encodes CDR1 ENHRY and CDR2 SYGVKD. Trimming removed 6 bases from V and 4 bases from J, with 19 bases in between. The CDR3 consists of 15 residues.

CDR3 region: CASSYPPNNEQFF. Here the CDR3 DNA reads TGTGCCAGCAGTTACCCCCCCAACAATGAGCAGTTCTTC. The chain joins TRBV6-5 to TRBJ2-1; D unclear. Per the germline V gene, CDR1 is MNHEY and CDR2 is SVGAGI. There are 13 residues in the CDR3. V lost 2 bases, J lost 5 bases, and 7 bases lay in between.

This clone was picked up one time. The gene calls are TRBV5-4 and TRBJ2-1, with TRBD1 matching 10 bases. Germline CDR1 reads SGHNT; CDR2 reads YYREEE (reference sequence). Unmatched junction bases numbered 5, after V lost 4 bases and J lost 4 bases. The CDR3 is 15 amino acids. The CDR3 sequence is CASSQDRGLYNEQFF. CDR3 nucleotides: TGTGCCAGCAGCCAGGACAGGGGGTTATACAATGAGCAGTTCTTC.

There are a few counts of this clone. The gene calls are TRBV29-1 and TRBJ2-1; TRBD2 matches 11 bases. This CDR3 has 14 residues. Per the germline V gene, CDR1 is SQVTM and CDR2 is ANQGSEA. V dropped 4 bases and J dropped 9; count of bases not matched to a gene: 8. The CDR3 protein is CSVGISGRATEQFF. Written as DNA, the CDR3 is TGCAGCGTTGGTATTAGCGGGAGGGCCACTGAGCAGTTCTTC.

This chain connects TRBV27 to TRBJ2-1; tentative D call: TRBD1 (5 bases). Germline V gene sequence: CDR1 MNHEY, CDR2 SMNVEV (reference sequence). The CDR3 spans 14 residues. The V and J ends lost 3 bases and 2 bases respectively, with 8 bases between them. DNA of the CDR3: TGTGCCAGCAGTTTTCAGGGCCCCTACAATGAGCAGTTCTTC. As protein: CASSFQGPYNEQFF.

The chain has TRBV18 and TRBJ2-7; TRBD1 matches at 8 bases. There are 13 residues in the CDR3. Trimming took 10 bases from V and 3 from J; bases not matched to a gene: 8. Germline assignment: CDR1 KGHSH and CDR2 LQKENI. CDR3 sequence (DNA): TGTGCCACCATGGGACAGGTAGTCTACGAGCAGTACTTC. It is translated as CATMGQVVYEQYF.

This chain links TRBV7-8 with TRBJ1-1; a possible D gene is TRBD1 (5 bases). V was trimmed by 5 bases and J by 6 bases, leaving 16 bases between them. CDR3 length: 14 amino acids. Looked up from germline, CDR1 is SGHVS and CDR2 is FQNEAQ. The CDR3 sequence: CASSGVVGGSEAFF. The CDR3 DNA reads as TGTGCCAGCAGCGGAGTGGTTGGGGGGTCTGAAGCTTTCTTT.

The rearrangement uses TRBV2 and TRBJ2-7; weak D call: TRBD1 (6 bases). This CDR3 has 15 amino acids. Trimming took 2 bases from V and 5 from J, leaving 16 bases between them. Germline V lookup: CDR1 SNHLY, CDR2 FYNNEI. The DNA of the CDR3 is TGTGCCAGCAGTGAAATGCAGGGGAAATGGAACGAGCAGTACTTC. Amino acids: CASSEMQGKWNEQYF.

The chain uses TRBV6-5 and TRBJ2-7, with 16 nucleotides matching TRBD2. V lost 7 bases, J lost 4 bases, and 4 bases stayed unmatched. Per germline, CDR1 MNHEY and CDR2 SVGAGI. The CDR3 loop spans 15 amino acids. CDR3 in DNA: TGTGCCAGCACTAAGGGACTAGCGGGAGGGTACGAGCAGTACTTC. Translated, it gives CASTKGLAGGYEQYF.

The chain links TRBV13 to TRBJ1-1, with D possibly being TRBD1 (5 bases). V lost 5 bases and J 6 bases, leaving 22 bases between the germline ends. Germline values: CDR1 PRHDT, CDR2 FYEKMQ (reference sequence). This CDR3 spans 16 amino acids. The CDR3 loop is CASSVWGDLRFAEAFF. Here the CDR3 DNA reads TGTGCCAGCAGCGTCTGGGGGGATCTTAGGTTCGCTGAAGCTTTCTTT.

The rearrangement joins TRBV5-1 to TRBJ2-1; possible D gene TRBD1, 5 bases. Trimming cost V 6 bases and J 2 bases, with 15 bases left between them. From germline, CDR1 is SGHRS and CDR2 YFSETQ. The CDR3 extends over 15 amino acids. CDR3 in amino acids: CASKGIGATYNEQFF. CDR3 nucleotides: TGCGCCAGCAAAGGGATAGGGGCTACCTACAATGAGCAGTTCTTC.

This clone was counted once. This sequence joins TRBV7-9 and TRBJ2-7, with a weak D call TRBD2 (7 bases). CDR1 is SEHNR, CDR2 FQNEAQ, per germline (reference sequence). The CDR3 contains 13 residues. The V end lost 5 bases, the J end lost 5 bases, and 13 bases lay between the germline ends. CDR3 bases: TGTGCCAGCAGCCACCGGGGGGCCGACGAGCAGTACTTC. It specifies CASSHRGADEQYF.

The chain carries TRBV19 and TRBJ2-5, with 12 bases that match TRBD2. CDR1 and CDR2 (germline): LNHDA, SQIVND (reference sequence). This CDR3 contains 15 residues. The ends lost 6 bases at V and 5 bases at J; junction bases unmatched: 7. The CDR3 here is CASSLAGGPRETQYF. The DNA of the CDR3 is TGTGCCAGTAGCCTAGCGGGGGGGCCTCGGGAGACCCAGTACTTC.

This chain uses TRBV5-1 with TRBJ2-5; 8 bases map to TRBD2. This CDR3 spans 16 amino acids. Trimming cost V 0 bases and J 4 bases; bases outside gene matches: 8. CDR1 is SGHRS, CDR2 YFSETQ, per germline. For the CDR3, the DNA is TGCGCCAGCAGCTTGGTGTCGGGAGGGCCGGGAGAGACCCAGTACTTC. Encoded protein: CASSLVSGGPGETQYF.

The chain joins TRBV4-1 to TRBJ2-5; TRBD2 aligns across 7 bases. In germline, CDR1 is MGHRA, CDR2 YSYEKL. This CDR3 comprises 16 residues. V dropped 0 bases and J dropped 3; count of bases not matched to a gene: 7. The CDR3 sequence: CASSQDSLAEKETQYF. As DNA, the CDR3 is TGCGCCAGCAGCCAAGATTCCCTAGCGGAGAAAGAGACCCAGTACTTC.

The genes are TRBV2 and TRBJ2-5; unclear D gene. CDR1 SNHLY and CDR2 FYNNEI come from the germline V gene. This CDR3 contains 8 residues. The DNA for the CDR3 is TGTACGAGTAAGACCCAGTACTTC. Its protein product is CTSKTQYF.

This chain connects TRBV5-6 to TRBJ1-2; D uncertain. Trimming pared 3 bases from V and 2 bases from J, leaving 14 bases between. Germline lookup yields CDR1 SGHDT and CDR2 YYEEEE. The length of the CDR3 is 15 residues. CDR3 region: CASSSPADWNYGYTF. Written as DNA, the CDR3 is TGTGCCAGCAGCTCACCCGCGGACTGGAACTATGGCTACACCTTC.

This clone was found once. The chain combines TRBV5-1 with TRBJ1-4; 7 bases agree with TRBD1. The CDR3 sequence is 16 residues long. Trimming cost V 4 bases and J 1 base; bases outside gene matches: 7. Germline CDR1 reads SGHRS; CDR2 reads YFSETQ. The CDR3: CASSAGAGGTNEKLFF. CDR3 nucleotides: TGCGCCAGCAGCGCCGGGGCAGGGGGAACTAATGAAAAACTGTTTTTT.

This rearrangement joins TRBV30 to TRBJ2-7; TRBD2 agrees at 11 bases. V gave up 2 bases and J gave up 2 bases; unmatched junction bases: 5. Germline values: CDR1 GTSNPN, CDR2 SVGIG (reference sequence). The CDR3 contains 15 residues. CDR3 sequence reads: CAWSTTSGGTYEQYF. CDR3 bases: TGTGCCTGGAGTACCACTAGCGGGGGCACCTACGAGCAGTACTTC.